The 2 T cell receptor beta chains listed next were all sequenced from one sample in a study of T cell changes during pregnancy in multiple sclerosis. Clones were sequenced by immunoSEQ multiplex PCR, and TCRdb holds only the in-frame ones, with some missing. In the table there are tens of thousands of clones, just over 90% of which are singletons. The sample in question was CD8+ T cells from peripheral blood mononuclear cells, obtained in the second trimester of pregnancy. These receptors came from a female donor with multiple sclerosis, enrolled in a pregnancy study.

The V and J genes are TRBV11-2 and TRBJ2-5, with a possible D match to TRBD1 (6 bases). Trimming cost V 0 bases and J 5 bases, with 10 bases left between them. The CDR3 extends over 14 amino acids. Germline V CDR1 and CDR2: SGHAT, FQNNGV. CDR3 in amino acids: CASSLDQGWETQYF. DNA for the CDR3: TGTGCCAGCAGCTTAGATCAGGGGTGGGAGACCCAGTACTTC.

This chain joins TRBV6-5 and TRBJ1-2, with a tentative D call TRBD1 (6 bases). This CDR3 has 14 residues. Germline CDR1 reads MNHEY; CDR2 reads SVGAGI. Trimming shortened V by 6 bases and J by 8 bases, and 19 bases separated the two germline ends. CDR3 nucleotide sequence: TGTGCCAGCAGACCCCGGACAGAGAGATTAGGCTACACCTTC. This sequence encodes CASRPRTERLGYTF.